The source of this T cell receptor (beta chain) is a study of Tregs in tolerant kidney transplant recipients. Profiling relied on immunoSEQ multiplex PCR, and the TCRdb table lists in-frame clones only, not all of them. The sample totals roughly 15,000 clones. After removal of 4 bases from V and 10 bases from J, the junction contained 8 bases not matched to a gene. Germline values: CDR1 SGHTA, CDR2 FQGNSA. The CDR3 extends over 14 amino acids. Considering frequency, this clone is medium-sized. With the read ending 3 residues before the CDR3 end, the germline J gene is used to fill in that end. The nonmyeloablative bone marrow transplants came from related graft donors, with transient mixed chimerism.

This specimen was CD4+ T cells from blood (PBMCs), taken 12 months after the transplant. The chain combines TRBV7-2 with TRBJ1-4; 8 bases are a match to TRBD1. This sequence originates from a human patient who received a combined kidney and bone marrow transplant. The T cells may come from the graft donor. The sequenced CDR3 bases are TGTGCCAGCAGCTCGCGGGACAGGCTCGGAAAA. Translation gives CASSSRDRLGK. In full, the CDR3 is CASSSRDRLGKLFF.